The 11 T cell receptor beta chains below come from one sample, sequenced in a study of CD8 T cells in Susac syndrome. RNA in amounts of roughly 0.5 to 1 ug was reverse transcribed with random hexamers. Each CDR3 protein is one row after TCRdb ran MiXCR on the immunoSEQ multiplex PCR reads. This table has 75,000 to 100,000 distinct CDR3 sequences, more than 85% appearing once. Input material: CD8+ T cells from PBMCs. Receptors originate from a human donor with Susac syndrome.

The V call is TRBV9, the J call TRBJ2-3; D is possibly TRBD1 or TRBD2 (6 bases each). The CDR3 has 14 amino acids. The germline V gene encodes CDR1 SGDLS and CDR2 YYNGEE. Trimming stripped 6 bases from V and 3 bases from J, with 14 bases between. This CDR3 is CASTPGAGTDTQYF. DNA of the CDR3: TGTGCCAGCACCCCGGGGGCGGGGACAGATACGCAGTATTTT.

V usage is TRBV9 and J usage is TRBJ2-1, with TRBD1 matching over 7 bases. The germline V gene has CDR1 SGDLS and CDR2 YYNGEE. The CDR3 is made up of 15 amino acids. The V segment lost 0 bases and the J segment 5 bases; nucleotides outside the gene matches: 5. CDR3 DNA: TGTGCCAGCAGCGTAGGACTGGGACAGAACAATGAGCAGTTCTTC. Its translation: CASSVGLGQNNEQFF.

CDR3 amino acids: CSARVRRLAGDGELFF. CDR3 DNA: TGCAGTGCTAGAGTCCGGCGGCTAGCGGGTGACGGGGAGCTGTTTTTT. The J gene is TRBJ2-2, the V gene TRBV20-1, with 8 nucleotides matching TRBD2. CDR1 and CDR2 (germline): DFQATT, SNEGSKA (reference sequence). The junction had 11 bases not matched to a gene; V was cut back by 1 base and J by 7 bases. The CDR3 is 16 amino acids.

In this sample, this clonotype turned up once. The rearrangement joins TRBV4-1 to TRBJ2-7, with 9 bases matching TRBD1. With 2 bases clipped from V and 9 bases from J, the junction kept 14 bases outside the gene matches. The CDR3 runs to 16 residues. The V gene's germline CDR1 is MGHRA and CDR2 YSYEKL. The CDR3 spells CASSQFRRGQGEGQYF. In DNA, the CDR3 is TGCGCCAGCAGCCAATTTCGTAGGGGACAGGGAGAGGGGCAGTACTTC.

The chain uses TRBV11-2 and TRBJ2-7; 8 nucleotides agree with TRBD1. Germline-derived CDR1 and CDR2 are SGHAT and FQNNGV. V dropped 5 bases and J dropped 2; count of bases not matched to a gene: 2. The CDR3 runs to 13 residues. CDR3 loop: CASSMGQAYEQYF. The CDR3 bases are TGTGCCAGCAGCATGGGACAGGCCTACGAGCAGTACTTC. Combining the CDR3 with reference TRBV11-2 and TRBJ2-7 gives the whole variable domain EAGVAQSPRYKIIEKRQSVAFWCNPISGHATLYWYQQILGQGPKLLIQFQNNGVVDDSQLPKDRFSAERLKGVDSTLKIQPAKLEDSAVYLCASSMGQAYEQYFGPGTRLTVT.

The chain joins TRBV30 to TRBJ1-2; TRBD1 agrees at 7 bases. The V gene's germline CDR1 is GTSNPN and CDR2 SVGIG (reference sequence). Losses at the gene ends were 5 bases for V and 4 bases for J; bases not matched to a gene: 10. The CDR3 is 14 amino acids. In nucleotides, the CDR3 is TGTGCCTGGGAGCTCCAGGGGGGTGGCTATGGCTACACCTTC. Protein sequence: CAWELQGGGYGYTF.

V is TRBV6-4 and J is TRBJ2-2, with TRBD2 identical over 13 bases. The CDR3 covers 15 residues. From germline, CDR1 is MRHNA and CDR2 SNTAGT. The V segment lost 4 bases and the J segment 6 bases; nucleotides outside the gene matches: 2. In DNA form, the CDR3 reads TGTGCCAGCAGTGGGACTAGCGGGAGCCCCGGGGAGCTGTTTTTT. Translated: CASSGTSGSPGELFF.

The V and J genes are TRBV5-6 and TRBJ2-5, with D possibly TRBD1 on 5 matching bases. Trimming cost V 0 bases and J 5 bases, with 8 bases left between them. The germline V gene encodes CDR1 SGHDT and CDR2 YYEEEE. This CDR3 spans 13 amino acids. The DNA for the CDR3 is TGTGCCAGCAGCTTGGGCAGGGCCGAGACCCAGTACTTC. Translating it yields CASSLGRAETQYF.

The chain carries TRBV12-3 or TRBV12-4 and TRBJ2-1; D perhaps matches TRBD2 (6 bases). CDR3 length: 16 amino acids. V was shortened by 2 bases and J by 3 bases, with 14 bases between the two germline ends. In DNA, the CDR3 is TGTGCCAGCAGTTTATGGGTGTGGGGGGACTACAATGAGCAGTTCTTC. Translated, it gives CASSLWVWGDYNEQFF.

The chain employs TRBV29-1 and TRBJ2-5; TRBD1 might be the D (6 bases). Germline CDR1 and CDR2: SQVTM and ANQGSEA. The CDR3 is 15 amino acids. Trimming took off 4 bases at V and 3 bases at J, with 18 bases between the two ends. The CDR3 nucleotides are TGCAGCGTTGGAGGGCCCTCACAGGGCGAAGAGACCCAGTACTTC. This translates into CSVGGPSQGEETQYF.

The CDR3 coding sequence is TGTGCCAGCAGCCAAGATTGGGGCTCTGGAAACACCATATATTTT. Its translation: CASSQDWGSGNTIYF. The gene calls are TRBV3-1 and TRBJ1-3; D gene ambiguous. V lost 0 bases to trimming and J lost 0 bases, with 6 bases between them. This CDR3 has 15 amino acids. Germline V gene sequence: CDR1 LGHDT, CDR2 YNNKEL (reference sequence).